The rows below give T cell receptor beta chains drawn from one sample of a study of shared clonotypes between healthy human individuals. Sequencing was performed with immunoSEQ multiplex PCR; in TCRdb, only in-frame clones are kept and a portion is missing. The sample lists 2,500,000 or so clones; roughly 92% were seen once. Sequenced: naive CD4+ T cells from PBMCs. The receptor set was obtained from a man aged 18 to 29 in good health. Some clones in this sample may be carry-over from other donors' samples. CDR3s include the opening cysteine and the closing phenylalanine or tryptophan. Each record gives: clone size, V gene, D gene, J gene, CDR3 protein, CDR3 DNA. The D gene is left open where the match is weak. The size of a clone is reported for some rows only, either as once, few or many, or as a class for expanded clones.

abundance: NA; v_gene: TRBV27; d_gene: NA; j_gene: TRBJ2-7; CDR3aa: CASSFGVGSYEQYF; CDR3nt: TGTGCCAGCAGTTTCGGGGTAGGCTCCTACGAGCAGTACTTC
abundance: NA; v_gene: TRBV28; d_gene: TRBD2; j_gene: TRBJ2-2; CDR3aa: CASSGGTRGTGELFF; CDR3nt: TGTGCCAGCAGCGGAGGGACTAGAGGTACCGGGGAGCTGTTTTTT
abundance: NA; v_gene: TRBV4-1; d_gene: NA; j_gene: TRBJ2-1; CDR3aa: CASSGWTRGNEQFF; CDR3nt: TGCGCCAGCAGCGGATGGACCCGCGGCAATGAGCAGTTCTTC
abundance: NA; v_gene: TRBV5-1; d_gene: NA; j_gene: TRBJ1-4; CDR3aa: CASSLAPNEKLFF; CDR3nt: TGCGCCAGCAGCTTGGCCCCGAATGAAAAACTGTTTTTT
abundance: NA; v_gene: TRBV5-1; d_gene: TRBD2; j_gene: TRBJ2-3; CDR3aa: CASSLDGGRPTDTQYF; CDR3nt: TGCGCCAGCAGCTTGGATGGCGGGAGACCCACAGATACGCAGTATTTT
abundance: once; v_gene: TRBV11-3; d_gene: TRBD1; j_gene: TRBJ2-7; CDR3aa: CASSLGGQGYEQYF; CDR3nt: TGTGCCAGCAGCTTAGGGGGACAGGGCTACGAGCAGTACTTC
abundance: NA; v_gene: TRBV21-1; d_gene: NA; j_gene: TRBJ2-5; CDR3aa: CASSKRSPASGTQETQYF; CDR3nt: TGTGCCAGCAGCAAGCGATCCCCGGCTAGCGGGACCCAAGAGACCCAGTACTTC
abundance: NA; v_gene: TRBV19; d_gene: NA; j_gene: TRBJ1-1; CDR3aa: CASSIGPRGTEAFF; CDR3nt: TGTGCCAGTAGTATCGGCCCCCGGGGGACTGAAGCTTTCTTT
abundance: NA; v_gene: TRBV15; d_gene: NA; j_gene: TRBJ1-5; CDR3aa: CATSRQGYSNQPQHF; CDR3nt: TGTGCCACCAGCAGACAGGGATATAGCAATCAGCCCCAGCATTTT
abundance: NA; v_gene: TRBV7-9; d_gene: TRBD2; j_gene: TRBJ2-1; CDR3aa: CASVLAGRGNEQFF; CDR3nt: TGTGCCAGCGTCCTAGCGGGGAGGGGCAATGAGCAGTTCTTC